The clone carrying this T cell receptor (beta chain) was observed a handful of times. The antigen is undetermined. The data derive from a study of response to subunit inactivated influenza vaccine. TCRdb passed the RT-PCR reads through MiXCR, listing each CDR3 protein once. The data contain approximately 680,000 distinct CDR3 sequences, 15% to 19% of them singletons. Notes on the study in general: New T cells are recruited in small numbers by each seasonal influenza vaccination, according to the authors' suggestion.

The CDR3 loop spans 14 amino acids. Deletions cut 3 bases from V and 3 bases from J, with 11 bases between. Germline V gene data show CDR1 as LGHNA and CDR2 as YSLEER. This chain uses TRBV4-3 with TRBJ1-2, with no clear D. This sample comprised PBMCs from blood, obtained 11 to 12 days after vaccination. This TCR was sampled from a man aged 45-60 years who received an inactivated influenza vaccine. The chain's CDR3 is CASSHSPGDYGYTF. For the CDR3, the DNA is TGCGCCAGCAGCCATTCACCGGGTGACTATGGCTACACCTTC.